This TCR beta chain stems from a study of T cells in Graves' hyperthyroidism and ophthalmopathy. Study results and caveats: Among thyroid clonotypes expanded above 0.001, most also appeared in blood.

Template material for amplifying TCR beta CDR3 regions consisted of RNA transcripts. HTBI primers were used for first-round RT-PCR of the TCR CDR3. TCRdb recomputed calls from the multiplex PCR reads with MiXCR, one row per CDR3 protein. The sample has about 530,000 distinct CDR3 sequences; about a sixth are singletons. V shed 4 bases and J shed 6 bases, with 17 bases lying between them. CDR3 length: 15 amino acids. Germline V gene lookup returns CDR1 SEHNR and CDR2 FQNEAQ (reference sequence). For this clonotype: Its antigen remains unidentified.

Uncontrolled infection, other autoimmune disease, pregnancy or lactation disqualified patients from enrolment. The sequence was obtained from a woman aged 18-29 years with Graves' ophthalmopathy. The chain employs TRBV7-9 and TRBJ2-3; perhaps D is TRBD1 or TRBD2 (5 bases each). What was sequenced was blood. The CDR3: CASSSWRRGTDTQYF. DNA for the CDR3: TGTGCCAGCAGCTCCTGGCGGCGAGGGACGGATACGCAGTATTTT.